This is a list of T cell receptor beta chains from one sample in a study of T cells in Graves' hyperthyroidism and ophthalmopathy. TCRdb reanalysed the multiplex PCR reads using MiXCR and keeps one entry per CDR3 protein. The table lists about 420,000 distinct CDR3 sequences, about an eighth of them singletons. Sequencing used blood. All receptors come from a young woman with Graves' hyperthyroidism. The CDR3 runs from the conserved cysteine through the conserved F or W. The order of the fields is V gene, clone size, D gene, J gene, CDR3 DNA, CDR3 protein. A D gene is named only where the DNA matches it firmly. Some rows have no size entry. The others give once, few or many, or a class for an expanded clone.

v_call: TRBV7-8
clone_size: many
d_call: NA
j_call: TRBJ1-1
cdr3_nt: TGTGCCAGCAGCTATTGGACCGTGAACACTGAAGCTTTCTTT
cdr3_aa: CASSYWTVNTEAFF

v_call: TRBV12-3/TRBV12-4
clone_size: NA
d_call: TRBD1
j_call: TRBJ1-4
cdr3_nt: TGTGCCAGCACCCCGGGACAGGGGGCTCTGAAGGGAAAACTGTTTTTT
cdr3_aa: CASTPGQGALKGKLFF

v_call: TRBV20-1
clone_size: NA
d_call: TRBD1
j_call: TRBJ1-2
cdr3_nt: TGCAGTGCTCCTACAGGGGCTAACGGCTATGGCTACACCTTC
cdr3_aa: CSAPTGANGYGYTF

v_call: TRBV7-9
clone_size: many
d_call: NA
j_call: TRBJ2-4
cdr3_nt: TGTGCCAGCAGCTCCTTAAGGGGGAGCATTCAGTACTTC
cdr3_aa: CASSSLRGSIQYF

v_call: TRBV12-3/TRBV12-4
clone_size: NA
d_call: NA
j_call: TRBJ1-2
cdr3_nt: TGTGCCAGCAGTCCTTCGGCGGACAGTTACTATGGCTACACCTTC
cdr3_aa: CASSPSADSYYGYTF

v_call: TRBV20-1
clone_size: NA
d_call: NA
j_call: TRBJ2-1
cdr3_nt: TGCAGTGCTAGAGATCTACGAGGGGAGCAGTTCTTC
cdr3_aa: CSARDLRGEQFF

v_call: TRBV4-1
clone_size: few
d_call: TRBD2
j_call: TRBJ2-3
cdr3_nt: TGCGCCAGCAGCCAAGTATCTAGCGGGAGGCGGGCAGATACGCAGTATTTT
cdr3_aa: CASSQVSSGRRADTQYF

v_call: TRBV5-8
clone_size: NA
d_call: NA
j_call: TRBJ1-1
cdr3_nt: TGTGCCAGCAGCATCTGGAGGGGACTGAACACTGAAGCTTTCTTT
cdr3_aa: CASSIWRGLNTEAFF

v_call: TRBV6-1
clone_size: many
d_call: NA
j_call: TRBJ1-2
cdr3_nt: TGTGCCAGCAGTCCTACAGGATTCAGGGGCTACACCTTC
cdr3_aa: CASSPTGFRGYTF

v_call: TRBV30
clone_size: many
d_call: NA
j_call: TRBJ1-1
cdr3_nt: TGTGCCTGGAGTATGGGGATTGCGAACACTGAAGCTTTCTTT
cdr3_aa: CAWSMGIANTEAFF

v_call: TRBV3-1
clone_size: many
d_call: TRBD1
j_call: TRBJ2-5
cdr3_nt: TGTGCCAGCAGCCTCGGACAGGGGGCCGTCCAAGAGACCCAGTACTTC
cdr3_aa: CASSLGQGAVQETQYF

v_call: TRBV28
clone_size: NA
d_call: TRBD1
j_call: TRBJ1-5
cdr3_nt: TGTGCCAGCAGTGACAGGGCCTTCAATCAGCCCCAGCATTTT
cdr3_aa: CASSDRAFNQPQHF

v_call: TRBV7-8
clone_size: many
d_call: TRBD1
j_call: TRBJ1-1
cdr3_nt: TGTGCCAGCAGCGCCAGTCGACAGGGGTTTGCTGAAGCTTTCTTT
cdr3_aa: CASSASRQGFAEAFF

v_call: TRBV20-1
clone_size: NA
d_call: NA
j_call: TRBJ2-1
cdr3_nt: TGCAGTGCTAGAGATCCCAAGGGCCACAATGAGCAGTTCTTC
cdr3_aa: CSARDPKGHNEQFF

v_call: TRBV28
clone_size: NA
d_call: NA
j_call: TRBJ2-7
cdr3_nt: TGTGCCAGCAGTTTACGGATCCGAACCTACGAGCAGTACTTC
cdr3_aa: CASSLRIRTYEQYF

v_call: TRBV6-1
clone_size: many
d_call: NA
j_call: TRBJ1-2
cdr3_nt: TGTGCCAGCAGTGAAGTAAACAGGGATGGCTACACCTTC
cdr3_aa: CASSEVNRDGYTF

v_call: TRBV19
clone_size: NA
d_call: NA
j_call: TRBJ2-3
cdr3_nt: TGTGCCAGTAGCATATTTAGTGGGTTCGCAGATACGCAGTATTTT
cdr3_aa: CASSIFSGFADTQYF

v_call: TRBV12-3/TRBV12-4
clone_size: many
d_call: NA
j_call: TRBJ1-1
cdr3_nt: TGTGCCAGCAGGCAACAGGGTCCCACTGAAGCTTTCTTT
cdr3_aa: CASRQQGPTEAFF

v_call: TRBV24-1
clone_size: few
d_call: NA
j_call: TRBJ2-7
cdr3_nt: TGTGCCACTCGTGGGCTAGCGATATTAGGCGAGCAGTACTTC
cdr3_aa: CATRGLAILGEQYF

v_call: TRBV12-3/TRBV12-4
clone_size: many
d_call: NA
j_call: TRBJ1-5
cdr3_nt: TGTGCCAGCAGTTTTTCAGGTGCCGGTGAACCCCAGCATTTT
cdr3_aa: CASSFSGAGEPQHF

v_call: TRBV7-2
clone_size: many
d_call: NA
j_call: TRBJ2-7
cdr3_nt: TGTGCCAGCACCTTCACCAAGGGACACTCCTACGAGCAGTACTTC
cdr3_aa: CASTFTKGHSYEQYF

v_call: TRBV4-3
clone_size: few
d_call: NA
j_call: TRBJ1-5
cdr3_nt: TGCGCCAGCAGCCAAACCCGCCTCCAGCAGCCCCAGCATTTT
cdr3_aa: CASSQTRLQQPQHF

v_call: TRBV20-1
clone_size: many
d_call: NA
j_call: TRBJ2-1
cdr3_nt: TGCAGTGCTAGGGCTGACTGGAGCTCCTACAATGAGCAGTTCTTC
cdr3_aa: CSARADWSSYNEQFF

v_call: TRBV6-4
clone_size: few
d_call: TRBD1
j_call: TRBJ2-7
cdr3_nt: TGTGCCAGCAGTACCCTCTCGAGGGGACAGTTCTACGAGCAGTACTTC
cdr3_aa: CASSTLSRGQFYEQYF

v_call: TRBV12-3/TRBV12-4
clone_size: many
d_call: TRBD2
j_call: TRBJ2-1
cdr3_nt: TGTGCCAGCAGTATCCAGACTAGCGGCGCCTACAATGAGCAGTTCTTC
cdr3_aa: CASSIQTSGAYNEQFF

v_call: TRBV3-1
clone_size: many
d_call: NA
j_call: TRBJ1-1
cdr3_nt: TGTGCCAGCACGGGGGGAATGGGAGCTTTCTTT
cdr3_aa: CASTGGMGAFF

v_call: TRBV20-1
clone_size: many
d_call: TRBD2
j_call: TRBJ2-3
cdr3_nt: TGCAGTGCTAGAGGGGGAGCTAGCGGGAGGACAGATACGCAGTATTTT
cdr3_aa: CSARGGASGRTDTQYF

v_call: TRBV28
clone_size: many
d_call: NA
j_call: TRBJ1-1
cdr3_nt: TGTGCCAGCAGTTCTCAGGGGATGAACACTGAAGCTTTCTTT
cdr3_aa: CASSSQGMNTEAFF

v_call: TRBV12-3/TRBV12-4
clone_size: few
d_call: NA
j_call: TRBJ1-1
cdr3_nt: TGTGCCAGCAGTTTAAGTAAGGCCACTGAAGCTTTCTTT
cdr3_aa: CASSLSKATEAFF